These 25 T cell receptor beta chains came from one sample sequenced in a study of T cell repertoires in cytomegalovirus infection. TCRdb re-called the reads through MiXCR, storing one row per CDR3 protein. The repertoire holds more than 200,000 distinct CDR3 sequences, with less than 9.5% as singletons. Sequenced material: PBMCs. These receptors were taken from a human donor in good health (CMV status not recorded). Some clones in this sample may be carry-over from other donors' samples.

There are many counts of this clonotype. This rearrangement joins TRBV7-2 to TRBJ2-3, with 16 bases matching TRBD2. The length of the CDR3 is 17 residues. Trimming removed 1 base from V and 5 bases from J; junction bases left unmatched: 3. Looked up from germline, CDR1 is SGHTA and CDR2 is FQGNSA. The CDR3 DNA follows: TGTGCCAGCAGCTTAGTCGGGACTAGCGGGAGGGGAGATACGCAGTATTTT. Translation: CASSLVGTSGRGDTQYF.

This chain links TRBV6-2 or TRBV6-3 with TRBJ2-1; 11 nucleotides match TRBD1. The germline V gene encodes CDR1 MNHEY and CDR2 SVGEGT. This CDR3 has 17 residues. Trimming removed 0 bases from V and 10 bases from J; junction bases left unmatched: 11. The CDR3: CASSYSGGTGGFREQFF. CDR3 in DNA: TGTGCCAGCAGTTACTCGGGGGGGACAGGGGGTTTCCGAGAGCAGTTCTTC.

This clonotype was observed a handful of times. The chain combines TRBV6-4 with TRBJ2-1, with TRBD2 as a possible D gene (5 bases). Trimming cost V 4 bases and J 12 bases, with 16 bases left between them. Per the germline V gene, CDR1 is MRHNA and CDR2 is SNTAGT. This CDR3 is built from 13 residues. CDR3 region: CASSVRPDGGQFF. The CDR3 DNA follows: TGTGCCAGCAGTGTACGACCTGATGGAGGGCAGTTCTTC.

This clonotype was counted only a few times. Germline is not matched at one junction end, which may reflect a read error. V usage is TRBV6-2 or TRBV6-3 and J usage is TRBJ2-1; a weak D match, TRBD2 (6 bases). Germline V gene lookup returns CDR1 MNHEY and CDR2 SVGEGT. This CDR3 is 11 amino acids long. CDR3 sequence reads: CASTGGLERFF. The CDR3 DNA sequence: TGTGCCAGCACCGGGGGACTGGAGCGGTTCTTC.

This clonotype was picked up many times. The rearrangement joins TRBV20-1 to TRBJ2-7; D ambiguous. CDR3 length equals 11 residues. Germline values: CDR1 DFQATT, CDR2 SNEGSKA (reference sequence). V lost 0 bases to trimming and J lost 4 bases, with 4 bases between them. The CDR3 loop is CSARDTYEQYF. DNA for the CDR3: TGCAGTGCTAGAGATACTTACGAGCAGTACTTC.

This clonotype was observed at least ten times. This CDR3 is CASSLTRYEQYF. CDR3 in DNA: TGTGCCAGCAGCTTAACTCGATACGAGCAGTACTTC. V is TRBV7-2 and J is TRBJ2-7; D remains ambiguous. Trimming removed 2 bases from V and 4 bases from J, with 6 bases in between. The CDR3 loop spans 12 amino acids. CDR1 SGHTA and CDR2 FQGNSA come from the germline V gene.

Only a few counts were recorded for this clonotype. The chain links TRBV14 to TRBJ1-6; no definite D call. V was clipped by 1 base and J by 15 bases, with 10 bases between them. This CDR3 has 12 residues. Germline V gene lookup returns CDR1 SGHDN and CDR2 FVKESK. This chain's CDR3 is CASSQGTSRLHF. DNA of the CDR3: TGTGCCAGCAGCCAAGGGACTTCCCGCCTCCACTTT.

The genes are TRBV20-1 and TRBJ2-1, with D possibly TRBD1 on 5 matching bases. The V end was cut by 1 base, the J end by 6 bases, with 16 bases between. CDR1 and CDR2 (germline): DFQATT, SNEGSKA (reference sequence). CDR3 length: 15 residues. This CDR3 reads CSARVSKGRGNEQFF. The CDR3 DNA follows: TGCAGTGCTAGAGTTTCGAAGGGAAGGGGCAATGAGCAGTTCTTC.

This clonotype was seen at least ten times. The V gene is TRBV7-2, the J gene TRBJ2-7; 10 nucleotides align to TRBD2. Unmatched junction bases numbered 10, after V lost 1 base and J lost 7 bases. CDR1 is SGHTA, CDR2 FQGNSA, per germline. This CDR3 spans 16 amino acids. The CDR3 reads CASSLGSLAGVWEQYF. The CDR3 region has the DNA TGTGCCAGCAGCTTAGGGTCTCTAGCGGGAGTATGGGAGCAGTACTTC.

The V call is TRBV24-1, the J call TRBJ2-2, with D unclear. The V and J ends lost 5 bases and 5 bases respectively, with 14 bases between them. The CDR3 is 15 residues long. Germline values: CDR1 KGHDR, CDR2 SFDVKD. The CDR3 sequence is CATSVDTPRTGELFF. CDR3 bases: TGTGCCACCAGTGTTGACACCCCTAGGACCGGGGAGCTGTTTTTT.

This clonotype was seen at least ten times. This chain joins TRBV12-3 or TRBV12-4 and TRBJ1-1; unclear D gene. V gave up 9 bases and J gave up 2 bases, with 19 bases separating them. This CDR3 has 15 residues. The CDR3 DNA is TGTGCCAGTCTACCTTGGGCCTACTTAAACACTGAAGCTTTCTTT. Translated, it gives CASLPWAYLNTEAFF.

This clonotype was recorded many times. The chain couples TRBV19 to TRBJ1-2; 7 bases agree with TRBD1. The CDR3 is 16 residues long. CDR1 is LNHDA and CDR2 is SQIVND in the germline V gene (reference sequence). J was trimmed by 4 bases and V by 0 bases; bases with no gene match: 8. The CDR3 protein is CASSIDLGQIRYGYTF. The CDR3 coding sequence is TGTGCCAGTAGTATAGACCTGGGACAGATTCGCTATGGCTACACCTTC.

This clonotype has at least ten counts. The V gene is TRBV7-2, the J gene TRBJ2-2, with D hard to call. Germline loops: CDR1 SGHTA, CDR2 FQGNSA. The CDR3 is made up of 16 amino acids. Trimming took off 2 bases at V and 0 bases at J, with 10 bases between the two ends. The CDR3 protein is CASSLLPIPNTGELFF. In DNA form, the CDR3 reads TGTGCCAGCAGCTTACTGCCGATACCGAACACCGGGGAGCTGTTTTTT. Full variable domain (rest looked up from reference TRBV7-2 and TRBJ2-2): GAGVSQSPSNKVTEKGKDVELRCDPISGHTALYWYRQSLGQGLEFLIYFQGNSAPDKSGLPSDRFSAERTGGSVSTLTIQRTQQEDSAVYLCASSLLPIPNTGELFFGEGSRLTVL.

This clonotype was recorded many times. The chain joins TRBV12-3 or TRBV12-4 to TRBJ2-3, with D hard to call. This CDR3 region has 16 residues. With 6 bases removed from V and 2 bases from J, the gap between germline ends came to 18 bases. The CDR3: CASRANVGQITDTQYF. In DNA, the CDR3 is TGTGCCAGCAGGGCCAATGTGGGCCAGATCACAGATACGCAGTATTTT.

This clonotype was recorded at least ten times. This chain's CDR3 is CASIRRGNYGYTF. DNA of the CDR3: TGTGCCAGCATACGGAGGGGAAACTATGGCTACACCTTC. This rearrangement joins TRBV7-2 to TRBJ1-2, with TRBD1 as a possible D gene (5 bases). V lost 7 bases and J 2 bases, leaving 11 bases between the germline ends. Per germline, CDR1 SGHTA and CDR2 FQGNSA. This CDR3 comprises 13 residues.

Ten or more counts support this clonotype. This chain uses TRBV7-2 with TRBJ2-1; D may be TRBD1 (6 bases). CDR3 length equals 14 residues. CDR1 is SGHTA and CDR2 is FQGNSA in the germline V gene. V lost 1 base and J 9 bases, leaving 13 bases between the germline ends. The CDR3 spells CASSLEGGWGEQFF. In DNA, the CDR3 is TGTGCCAGCAGCTTAGAAGGGGGTTGGGGTGAGCAGTTCTTC.

The CDR3 region has the DNA TGTGCCAGCAGTCCGCGACTGGGGGGCTATGGCTACACCTTC. This sequence encodes CASSPRLGGYGYTF. The chain couples TRBV28 to TRBJ1-2, with a possible D match to TRBD1 (5 bases). V was pared by 5 bases and J by 4 bases, with 14 bases between. The CDR3 length is 14 residues. Per the germline V gene, CDR1 is MDHEN and CDR2 is SYDVKM.

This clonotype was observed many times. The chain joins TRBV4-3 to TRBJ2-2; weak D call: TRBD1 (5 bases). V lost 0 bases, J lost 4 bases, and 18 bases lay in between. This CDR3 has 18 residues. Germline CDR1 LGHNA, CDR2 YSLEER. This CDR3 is CASSQDLVREGSTGELFF. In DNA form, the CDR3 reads TGCGCCAGCAGCCAAGATCTAGTCAGGGAAGGATCCACCGGGGAGCTGTTTTTT.

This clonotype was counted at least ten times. The CDR3 region has the DNA TGTGCCAGCAGCGGGACTAGCGGGAAAGGGGGTGAGCAGTTCTTC. This codes for CASSGTSGKGGEQFF. The rearrangement joins TRBV7-2 to TRBJ2-1, with 13 bases matching TRBD2. There are 15 residues in the CDR3. V was pared by 5 bases and J by 9 bases, with 7 bases of the junction left unmatched. Germline assignment: CDR1 SGHTA and CDR2 FQGNSA.

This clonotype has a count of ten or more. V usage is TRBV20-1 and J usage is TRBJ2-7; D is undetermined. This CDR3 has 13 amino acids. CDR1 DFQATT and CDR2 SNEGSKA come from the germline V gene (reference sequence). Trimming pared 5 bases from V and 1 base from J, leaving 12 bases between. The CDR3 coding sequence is TGCAGTGCTTTACGGCAGGTTTCCTACGAGCAGTACTTC. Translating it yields CSALRQVSYEQYF.

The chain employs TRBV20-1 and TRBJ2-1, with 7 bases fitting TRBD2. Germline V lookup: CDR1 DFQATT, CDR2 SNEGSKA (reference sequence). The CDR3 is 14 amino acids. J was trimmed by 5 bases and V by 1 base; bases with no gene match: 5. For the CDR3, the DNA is TGCAGTGCTAGAGGGGGCGGGAGTAACAATGAGCAGTTCTTC. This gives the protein CSARGGGSNNEQFF.

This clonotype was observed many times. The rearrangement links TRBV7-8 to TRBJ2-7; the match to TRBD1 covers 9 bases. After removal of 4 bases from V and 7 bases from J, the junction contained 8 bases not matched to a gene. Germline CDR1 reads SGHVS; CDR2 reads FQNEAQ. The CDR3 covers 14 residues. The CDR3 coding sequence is TGTGCCAGCAGCTCAACCGGGACAGGGTCTGAGCAGTACTTC. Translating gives CASSSTGTGSEQYF.

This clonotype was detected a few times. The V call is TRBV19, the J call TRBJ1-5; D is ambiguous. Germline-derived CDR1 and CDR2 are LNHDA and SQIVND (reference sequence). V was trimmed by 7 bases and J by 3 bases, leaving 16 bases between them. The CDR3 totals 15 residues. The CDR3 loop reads CASTISQINNQPQHF. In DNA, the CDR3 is TGTGCCAGTACTATCTCCCAGATAAACAATCAGCCCCAGCATTTT.

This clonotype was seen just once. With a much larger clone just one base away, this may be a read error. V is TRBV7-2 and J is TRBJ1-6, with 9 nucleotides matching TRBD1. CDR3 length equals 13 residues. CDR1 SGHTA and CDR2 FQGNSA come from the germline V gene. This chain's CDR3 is CVSSRGQGGPLHF. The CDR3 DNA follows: TGTGTCAGCAGCCGGGGACAGGGTGGACCCCTCCACTTT.

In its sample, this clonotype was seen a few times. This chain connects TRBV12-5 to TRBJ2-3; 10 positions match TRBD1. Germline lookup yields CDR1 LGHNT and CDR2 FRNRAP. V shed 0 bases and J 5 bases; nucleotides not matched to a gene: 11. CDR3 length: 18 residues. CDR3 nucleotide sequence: TGTGCTAGTGGTTTGGTACTGGGTGACAGGGGGCTCGGAGATACGCAGTATTTT. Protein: CASGLVLGDRGLGDTQYF.